This is a list of T cell receptor beta chains from one sample in a study of shared clonotypes between healthy human individuals. Profiled with immunoSEQ multiplex PCR; TCRdb holds only in-frame clones, not every one. The sample contains hundreds of thousands of clones, approximately 97% of which appear only once. The sequencing input was naive CD4+ T cells sorted from blood. The receptors shown here come from a woman in her twenties or thirties in good health. CDR3s include the opening cysteine and the closing phenylalanine or tryptophan. D genes are given only for firm matches. Where a row states a size, it is once, few, many or the class of an expanded clone; other rows omit it.

V	size	J	D	CDR3	DNA
TRBV28	NA	TRBJ2-3	TRBD1	CASSLPQGASDTQYF	TGTGCCAGCAGTTTACCCCAGGGGGCGTCAGATACGCAGTATTTT
TRBV5-1	NA	TRBJ1-1	TRBD1	CASSTWDRVNTEAFF	TGCGCCAGCAGCACTTGGGACAGGGTGAACACTGAAGCTTTCTTT
TRBV6-5	few	TRBJ1-5	NA	CASSSDDSRHQPQHF	TGTGCCAGCAGTTCCGACGACAGCAGACATCAGCCCCAGCATTTT
TRBV20-1	NA	TRBJ2-1	NA	CSASDRNEQFF	TGCAGTGCTAGCGATCGCAATGAGCAGTTCTTC
TRBV6-1	once	TRBJ2-7	NA	CASRTAYYEQYF	TGTGCCAGCAGGACAGCTTACTACGAGCAGTACTTC
TRBV7-6	NA	TRBJ2-5	NA	CASSLVAEETQYF	TGTGCCAGCAGCTTAGTTGCGGAAGAGACCCAGTACTTC
TRBV4-2	NA	TRBJ2-6	TRBD1	CASSQERQGASGANVLTF	TGTGCCAGCAGCCAAGAAAGACAGGGTGCTTCTGGGGCCAACGTCCTGACTTTC
TRBV7-9	once	TRBJ2-5	NA	CASSRREGNQETQYF	TGTGCCAGCAGCCGGAGAGAGGGGAATCAAGAGACCCAGTACTTC
TRBV10-1	NA	TRBJ1-2	NA	CASTPRTDTNYGYTF	TGCGCCAGCACCCCCCGGACAGATACTAACTATGGCTACACCTTC
TRBV30	NA	TRBJ1-1	TRBD1	CAWGGQPNTEAFF	TGTGCCTGGGGGGGACAGCCTAACACTGAAGCTTTCTTT